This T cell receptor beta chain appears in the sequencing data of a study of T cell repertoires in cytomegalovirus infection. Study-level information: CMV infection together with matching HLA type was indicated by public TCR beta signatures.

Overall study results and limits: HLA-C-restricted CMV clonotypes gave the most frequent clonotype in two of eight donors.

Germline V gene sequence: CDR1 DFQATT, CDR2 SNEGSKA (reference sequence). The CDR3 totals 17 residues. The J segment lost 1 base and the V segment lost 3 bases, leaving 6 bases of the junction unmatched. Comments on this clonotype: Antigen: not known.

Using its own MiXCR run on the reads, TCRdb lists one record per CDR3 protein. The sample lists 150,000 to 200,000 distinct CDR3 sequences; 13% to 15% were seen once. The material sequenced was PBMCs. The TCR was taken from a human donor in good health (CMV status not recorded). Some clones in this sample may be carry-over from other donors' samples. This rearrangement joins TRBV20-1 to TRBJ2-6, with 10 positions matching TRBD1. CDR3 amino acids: CSARAGQGSSGANVLTF. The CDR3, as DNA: TGCAGTGCTAGGGCGGGACAGGGGTCTTCTGGGGCCAACGTCCTGACTTTC.